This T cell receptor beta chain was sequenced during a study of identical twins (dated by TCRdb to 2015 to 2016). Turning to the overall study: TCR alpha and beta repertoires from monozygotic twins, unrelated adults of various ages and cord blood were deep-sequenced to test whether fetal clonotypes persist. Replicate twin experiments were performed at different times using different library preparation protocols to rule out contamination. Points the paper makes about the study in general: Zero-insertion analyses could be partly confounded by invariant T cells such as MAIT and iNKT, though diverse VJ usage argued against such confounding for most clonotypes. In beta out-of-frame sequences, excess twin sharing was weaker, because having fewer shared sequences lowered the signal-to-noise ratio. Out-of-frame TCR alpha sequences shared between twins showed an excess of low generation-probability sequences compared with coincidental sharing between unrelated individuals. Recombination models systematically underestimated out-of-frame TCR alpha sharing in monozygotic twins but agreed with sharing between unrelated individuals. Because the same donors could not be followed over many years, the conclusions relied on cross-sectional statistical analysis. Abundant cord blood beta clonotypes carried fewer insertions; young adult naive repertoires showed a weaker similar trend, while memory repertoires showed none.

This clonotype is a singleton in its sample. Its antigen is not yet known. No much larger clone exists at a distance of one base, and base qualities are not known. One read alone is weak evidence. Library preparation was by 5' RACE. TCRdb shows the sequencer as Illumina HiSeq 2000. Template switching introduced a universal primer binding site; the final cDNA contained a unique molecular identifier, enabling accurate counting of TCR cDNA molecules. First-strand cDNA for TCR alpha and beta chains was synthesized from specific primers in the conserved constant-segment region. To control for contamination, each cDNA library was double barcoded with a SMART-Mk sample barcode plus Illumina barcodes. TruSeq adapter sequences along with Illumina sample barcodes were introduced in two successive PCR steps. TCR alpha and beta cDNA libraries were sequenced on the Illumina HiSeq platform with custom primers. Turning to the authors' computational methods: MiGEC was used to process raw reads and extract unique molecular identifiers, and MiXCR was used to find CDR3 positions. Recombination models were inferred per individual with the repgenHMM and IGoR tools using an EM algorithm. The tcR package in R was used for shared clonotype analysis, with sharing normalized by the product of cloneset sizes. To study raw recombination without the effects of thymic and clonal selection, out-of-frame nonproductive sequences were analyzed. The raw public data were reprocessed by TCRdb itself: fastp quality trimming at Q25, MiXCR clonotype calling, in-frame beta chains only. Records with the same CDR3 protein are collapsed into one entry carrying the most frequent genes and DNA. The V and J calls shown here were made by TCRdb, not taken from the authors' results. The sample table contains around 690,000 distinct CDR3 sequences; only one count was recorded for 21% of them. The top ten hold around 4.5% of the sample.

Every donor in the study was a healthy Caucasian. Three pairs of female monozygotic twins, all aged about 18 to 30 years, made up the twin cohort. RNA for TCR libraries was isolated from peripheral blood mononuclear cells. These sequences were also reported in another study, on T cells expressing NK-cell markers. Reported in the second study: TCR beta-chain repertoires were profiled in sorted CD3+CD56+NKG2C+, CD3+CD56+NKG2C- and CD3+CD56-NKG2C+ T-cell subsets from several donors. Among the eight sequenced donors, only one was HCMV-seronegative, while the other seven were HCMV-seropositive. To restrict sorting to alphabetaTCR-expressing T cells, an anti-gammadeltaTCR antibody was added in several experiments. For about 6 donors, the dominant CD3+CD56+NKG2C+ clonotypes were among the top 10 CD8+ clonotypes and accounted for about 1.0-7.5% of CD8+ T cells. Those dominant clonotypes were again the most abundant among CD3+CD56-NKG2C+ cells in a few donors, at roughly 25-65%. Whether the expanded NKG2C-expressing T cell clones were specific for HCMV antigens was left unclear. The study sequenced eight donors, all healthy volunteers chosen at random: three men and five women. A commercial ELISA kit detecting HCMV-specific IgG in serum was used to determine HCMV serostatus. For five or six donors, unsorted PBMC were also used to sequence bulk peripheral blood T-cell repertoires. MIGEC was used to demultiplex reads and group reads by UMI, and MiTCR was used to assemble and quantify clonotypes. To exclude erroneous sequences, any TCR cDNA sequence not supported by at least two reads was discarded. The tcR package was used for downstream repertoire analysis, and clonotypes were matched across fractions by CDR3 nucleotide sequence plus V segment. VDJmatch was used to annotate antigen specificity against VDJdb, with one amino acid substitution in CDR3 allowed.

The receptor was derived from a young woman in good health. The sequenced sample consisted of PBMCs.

For the CDR3, the sequence is CASSLSSWDEQFF. DNA sequence: TGCGCCAGCAGCTTGAGTAGTTGGGATGAGCAGTTCTTC. In this chain, TRBV5-1 is recombined with TRBJ2-1; confidence is insufficient to name the D gene. According to the germline V gene, CDR1 reads SGHRS and CDR2 reads YFSETQ. Spanning cysteine to phenylalanine, the CDR3 consists of 13 amino acids. Left in the record is the CDR3 DNA by itself, 39 bases read in frame from the first base. The junction carries 10 bases between V and J, which are trimmed by 1 base and 8 bases respectively.